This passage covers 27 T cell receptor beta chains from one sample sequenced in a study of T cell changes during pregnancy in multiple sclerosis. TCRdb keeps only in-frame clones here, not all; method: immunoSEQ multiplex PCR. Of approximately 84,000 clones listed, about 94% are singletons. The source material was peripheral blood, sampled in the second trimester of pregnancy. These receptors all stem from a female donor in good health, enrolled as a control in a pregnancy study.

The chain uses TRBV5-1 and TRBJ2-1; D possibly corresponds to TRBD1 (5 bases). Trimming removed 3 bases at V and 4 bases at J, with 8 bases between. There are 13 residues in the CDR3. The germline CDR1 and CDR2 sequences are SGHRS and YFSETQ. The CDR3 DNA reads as TGCGCCAGCAGCTGGGGCCTATACAATGAGCAGTTCTTC. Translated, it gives CASSWGLYNEQFF. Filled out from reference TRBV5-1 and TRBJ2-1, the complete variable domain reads KAGVTQTPRYLIKTRGQQVTLSCSPISGHRSVSWYQQTPGQGLQFLFEYFSETQRNKGNFPGRFSGRQFSNSRSEMNVSTLELGDSALYLCASSWGLYNEQFFGPGTRLTVL.

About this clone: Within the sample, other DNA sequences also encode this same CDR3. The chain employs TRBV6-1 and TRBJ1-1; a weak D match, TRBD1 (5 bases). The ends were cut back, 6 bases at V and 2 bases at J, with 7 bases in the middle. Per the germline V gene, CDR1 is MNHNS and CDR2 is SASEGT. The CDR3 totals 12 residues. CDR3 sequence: CASRQGNTEAFF. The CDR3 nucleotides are TGTGCCAGCAGGCAGGGTAACACTGAAGCTTTCTTT.

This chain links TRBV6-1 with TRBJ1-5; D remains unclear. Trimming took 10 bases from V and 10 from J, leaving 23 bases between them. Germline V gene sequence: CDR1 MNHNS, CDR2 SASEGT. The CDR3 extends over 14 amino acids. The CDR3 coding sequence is TGTGCCACACATCCAGGTCCAGTCATCGGACCCCAGCATTTT. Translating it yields CATHPGPVIGPQHF.

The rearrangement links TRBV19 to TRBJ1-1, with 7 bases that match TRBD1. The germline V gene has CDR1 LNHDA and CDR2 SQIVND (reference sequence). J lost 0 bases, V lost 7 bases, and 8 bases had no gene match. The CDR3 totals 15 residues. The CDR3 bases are TGTGCCAGTACCTCTCGGGGACAGCTGAACACTGAAGCTTTCTTT. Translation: CASTSRGQLNTEAFF.

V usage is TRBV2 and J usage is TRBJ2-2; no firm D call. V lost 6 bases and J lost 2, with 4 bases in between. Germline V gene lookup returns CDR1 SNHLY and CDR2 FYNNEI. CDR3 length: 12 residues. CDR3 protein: CASRLNTGELFF. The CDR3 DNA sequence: TGTGCCAGCAGACTTAACACCGGGGAGCTGTTTTTT.

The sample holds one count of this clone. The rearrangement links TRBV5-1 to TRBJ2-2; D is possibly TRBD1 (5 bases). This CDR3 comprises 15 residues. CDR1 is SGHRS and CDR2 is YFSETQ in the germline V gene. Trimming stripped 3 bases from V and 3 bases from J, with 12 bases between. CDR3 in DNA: TGCGCCAGCAGCTGGGGCGGTCCCGACACCGGGGAGCTGTTTTTT. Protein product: CASSWGGPDTGELFF. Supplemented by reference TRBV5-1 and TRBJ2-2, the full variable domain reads KAGVTQTPRYLIKTRGQQVTLSCSPISGHRSVSWYQQTPGQGLQFLFEYFSETQRNKGNFPGRFSGRQFSNSRSEMNVSTLELGDSALYLCASSWGGPDTGELFFGEGSRLTVL.

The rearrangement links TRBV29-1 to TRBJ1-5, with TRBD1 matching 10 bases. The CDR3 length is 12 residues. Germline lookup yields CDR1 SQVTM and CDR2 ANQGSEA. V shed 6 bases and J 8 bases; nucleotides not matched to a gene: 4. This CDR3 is CSVGQGEEPQHF. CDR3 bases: TGCAGCGTAGGACAGGGGGAAGAGCCCCAGCATTTT.

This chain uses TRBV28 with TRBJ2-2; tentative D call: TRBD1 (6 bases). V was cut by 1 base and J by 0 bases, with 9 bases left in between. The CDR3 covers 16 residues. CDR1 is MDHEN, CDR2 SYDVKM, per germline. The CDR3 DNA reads TGTGCCAGCAGTTTATATCCAGGGGCGAACACCGGGGAGCTGTTTTTT. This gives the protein CASSLYPGANTGELFF.

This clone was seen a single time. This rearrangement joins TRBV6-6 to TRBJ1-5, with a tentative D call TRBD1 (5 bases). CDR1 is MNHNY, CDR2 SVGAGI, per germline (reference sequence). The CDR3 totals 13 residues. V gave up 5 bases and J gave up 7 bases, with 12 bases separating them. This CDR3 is CASSGGHGQPQHF. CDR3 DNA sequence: TGTGCCAGCAGTGGCGGACATGGCCAGCCCCAGCATTTT.

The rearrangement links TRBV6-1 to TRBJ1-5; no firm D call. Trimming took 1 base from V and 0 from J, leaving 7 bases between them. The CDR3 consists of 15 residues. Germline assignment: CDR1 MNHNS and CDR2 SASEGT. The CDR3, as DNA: TGTGCCAGCAGTGAAGTCGGGGTTAGCAATCAGCCCCAGCATTTT. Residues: CASSEVGVSNQPQHF.

The DNA of the CDR3 is TGCAGCGTTGGACAGGGCAATCAGCCCCAGCATTTT. It translates to CSVGQGNQPQHF. This chain uses TRBV29-1 with TRBJ1-5, with a weak D call TRBD1 (6 bases). This CDR3 has 12 residues. CDR1 and CDR2 from the germline V gene are SQVTM and ANQGSEA. V was clipped by 4 bases and J by 2 bases, with 6 bases between them.

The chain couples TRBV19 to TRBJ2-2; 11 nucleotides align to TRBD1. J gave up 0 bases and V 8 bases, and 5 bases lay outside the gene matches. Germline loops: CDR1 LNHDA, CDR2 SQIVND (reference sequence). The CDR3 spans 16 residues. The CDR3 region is CASSWTGGTNTGELFF. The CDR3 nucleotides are TGTGCCAGTTCATGGACAGGGGGCACGAACACCGGGGAGCTGTTTTTT.

This CDR3 is CASSLDRAGTEAFF. CDR3 DNA: TGTGCCAGCAGTTTGGACAGGGCGGGCACTGAAGCTTTCTTT. The chain combines TRBV2 with TRBJ1-1, with 8 bases aligning to TRBD1. The CDR3 is 14 amino acids. The V and J ends lost 5 bases and 4 bases, in that order; junction bases with no gene match: 6. Germline V gene data show CDR1 as SNHLY and CDR2 as FYNNEI.

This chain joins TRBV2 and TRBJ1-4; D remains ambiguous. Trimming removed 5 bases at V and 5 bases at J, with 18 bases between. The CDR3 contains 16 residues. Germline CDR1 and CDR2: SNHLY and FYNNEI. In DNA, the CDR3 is TGTGCCAGCAGTTCCAACCAGTTGGCAGTGAATGAAAAACTGTTTTTT. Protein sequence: CASSSNQLAVNEKLFF.

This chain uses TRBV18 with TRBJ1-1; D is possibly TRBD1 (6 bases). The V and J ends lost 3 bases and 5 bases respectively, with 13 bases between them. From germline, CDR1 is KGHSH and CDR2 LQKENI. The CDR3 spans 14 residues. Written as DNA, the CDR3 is TGTGCCAGCTCACCCACACAGGGAACTACTGAAGCTTTCTTT. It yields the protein CASSPTQGTTEAFF.

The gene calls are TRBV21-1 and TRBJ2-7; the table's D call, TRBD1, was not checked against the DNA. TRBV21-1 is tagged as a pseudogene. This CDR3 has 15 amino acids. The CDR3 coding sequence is TGTGCCAGCAGCGATAGGACAGGGGAAGGCTACGAGCAGTACTTC. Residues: CASSDRTGEGYEQYF.

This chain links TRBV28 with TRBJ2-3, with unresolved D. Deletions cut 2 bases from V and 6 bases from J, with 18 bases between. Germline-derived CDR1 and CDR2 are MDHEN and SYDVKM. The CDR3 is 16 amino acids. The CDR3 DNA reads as TGTGCCAGCAGTTTACCCGCCTCCCTTGAAGCCGATACGCAGTATTTT. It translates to CASSLPASLEADTQYF.

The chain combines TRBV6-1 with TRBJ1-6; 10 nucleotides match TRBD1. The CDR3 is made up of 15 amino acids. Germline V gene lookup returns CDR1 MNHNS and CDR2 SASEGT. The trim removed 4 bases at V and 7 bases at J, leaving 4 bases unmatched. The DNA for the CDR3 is TGTGCCAGCAGTGCCAAGGGACAGGGGAATTCACCCCTCCACTTT. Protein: CASSAKGQGNSPLHF.

The CDR3 sequence is CASSQGGSNEQFF. The CDR3, as DNA: TGTGCCAGCAGTCAAGGAGGGAGCAATGAGCAGTTCTTC. The chain links TRBV2 to TRBJ2-1, with D maybe TRBD2 (6 bases). The V and J ends lost 5 bases and 6 bases respectively, with 11 bases between them. This CDR3 has 13 residues. CDR1 SNHLY and CDR2 FYNNEI come from the germline V gene.

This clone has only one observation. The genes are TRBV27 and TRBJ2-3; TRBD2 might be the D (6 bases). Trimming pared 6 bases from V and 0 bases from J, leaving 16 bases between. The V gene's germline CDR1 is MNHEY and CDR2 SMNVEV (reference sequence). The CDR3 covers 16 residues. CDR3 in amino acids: CASSFLEGLSTDTQYF. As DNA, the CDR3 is TGTGCCAGCAGCTTCCTTGAGGGACTCAGCACAGATACGCAGTATTTT.

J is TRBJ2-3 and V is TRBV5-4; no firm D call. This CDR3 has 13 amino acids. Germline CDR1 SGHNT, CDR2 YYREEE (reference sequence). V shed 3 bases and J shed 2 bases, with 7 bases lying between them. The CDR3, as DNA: TGTGCCAGCAGCTCCAGGAACACAGATACGCAGTATTTT. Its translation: CASSSRNTDTQYF.

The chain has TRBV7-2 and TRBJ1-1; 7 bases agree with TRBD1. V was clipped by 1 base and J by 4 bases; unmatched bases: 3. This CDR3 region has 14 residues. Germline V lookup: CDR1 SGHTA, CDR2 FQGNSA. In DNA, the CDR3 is TGTGCCAGCAGCTTAGTTGACAGGGCCACTGAAGCTTTCTTT. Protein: CASSLVDRATEAFF. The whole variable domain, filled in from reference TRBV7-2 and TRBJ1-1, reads GAGVSQSPSNKVTEKGKDVELRCDPISGHTALYWYRQSLGQGLEFLIYFQGNSAPDKSGLPSDRFSAERTGGSVSTLTIQRTQQEDSAVYLCASSLVDRATEAFFGQGTRLTVV.

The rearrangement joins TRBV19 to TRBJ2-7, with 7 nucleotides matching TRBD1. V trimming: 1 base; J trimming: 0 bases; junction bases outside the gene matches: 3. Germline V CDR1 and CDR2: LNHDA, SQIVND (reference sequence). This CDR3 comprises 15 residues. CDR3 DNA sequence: TGTGCCAGTAGTATAGGAGGGGGCGCCTCCTACGAGCAGTACTTC. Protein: CASSIGGGASYEQYF.

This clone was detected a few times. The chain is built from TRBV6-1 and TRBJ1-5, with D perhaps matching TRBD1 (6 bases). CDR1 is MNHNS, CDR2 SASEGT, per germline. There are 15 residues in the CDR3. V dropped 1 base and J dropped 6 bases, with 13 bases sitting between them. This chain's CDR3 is CASSEGDKGSQPQHF. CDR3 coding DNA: TGTGCCAGCAGTGAAGGGGACAAGGGGAGTCAGCCCCAGCATTTT.

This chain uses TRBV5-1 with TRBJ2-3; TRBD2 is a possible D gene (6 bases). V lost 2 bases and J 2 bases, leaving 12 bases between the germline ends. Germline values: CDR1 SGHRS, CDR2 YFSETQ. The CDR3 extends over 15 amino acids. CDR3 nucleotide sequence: TGCGCCAGCAGCTTATATAGCGGTCCCACAGATACGCAGTATTTT. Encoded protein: CASSLYSGPTDTQYF.

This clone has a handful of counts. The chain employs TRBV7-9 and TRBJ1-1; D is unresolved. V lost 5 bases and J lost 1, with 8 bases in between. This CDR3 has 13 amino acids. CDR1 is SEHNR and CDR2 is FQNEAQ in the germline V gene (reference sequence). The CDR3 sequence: CASSPRRNTEAFF. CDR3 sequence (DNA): TGTGCCAGCAGCCCTCGGAGGAACACTGAAGCTTTCTTT.

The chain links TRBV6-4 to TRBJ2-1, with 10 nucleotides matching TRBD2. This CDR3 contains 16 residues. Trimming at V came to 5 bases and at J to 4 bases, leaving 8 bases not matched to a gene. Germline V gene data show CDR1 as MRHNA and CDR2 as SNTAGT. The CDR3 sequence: CASSPTSGMLYNEQFF. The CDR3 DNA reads TGTGCCAGCAGTCCTACTAGCGGGATGCTTTACAATGAGCAGTTCTTC.